This T cell receptor beta chain was retrieved from a study of CD8 T cells in ankylosing spondylitis. Findings and caveats of the study: A subset of motif variants has previously been described in the synovial fluid and blood of reactive arthritis. CD8+ disease-linked clones were present at relatively low frequencies in blood. Ankylosing spondylitis blood appeared to be characterized by a TCR beta motif of fewer than ten highly homologous variants.

A remark on this clonotype: Its specificity is unknown.

For TCR beta, libraries came from quantitative 5'-RACE with molecular barcodes. TCRdb recomputed calls from the 5' RACE reads with MiXCR, one row per CDR3 protein. The data contain some 130,000 distinct CDR3 sequences, around 7.9% of them singletons. V gave up 2 bases and J gave up 1 base; unmatched junction bases: 8. The CDR3 is 17 residues long. This TCR came from a female donor with ankylosing spondylitis or in good health (not recorded which). Input material: blood, either unsorted or a sorted T cell fraction (not recorded which). The chain links TRBV12-3 or TRBV12-4 to TRBJ2-4, with 7 bases that match TRBD2. As DNA, the CDR3 is TGTGCCAGCAGTTTATATGGCGGGGGTATGGCCAAAAACATTCAGTACTTC. It encodes CASSLYGGGMAKNIQYF.